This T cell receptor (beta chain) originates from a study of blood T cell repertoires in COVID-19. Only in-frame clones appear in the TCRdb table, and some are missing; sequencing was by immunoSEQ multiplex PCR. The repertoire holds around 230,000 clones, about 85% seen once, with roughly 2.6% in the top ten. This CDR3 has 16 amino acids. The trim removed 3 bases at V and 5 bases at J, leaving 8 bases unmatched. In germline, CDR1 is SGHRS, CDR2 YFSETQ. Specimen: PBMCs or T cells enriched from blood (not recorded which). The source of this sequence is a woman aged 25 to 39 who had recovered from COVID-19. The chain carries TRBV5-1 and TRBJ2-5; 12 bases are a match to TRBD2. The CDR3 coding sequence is TGCGCCAGCAGCTCAAGGACTAGCGGGGCGGAGGAGACCCAGTACTTC. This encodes CASSSRTSGAEETQYF.